Below, 29 T cell receptor beta chains from the same sample are listed, as sequenced in a study of blood T cell repertoires in COVID-19. The protocol was immunoSEQ multiplex PCR, while the TCRdb copy is restricted to in-frame clones and leaves out a portion. Found here are 100,000 or so clones, more than 80% of them singletons; the top ten hold about 10%. Sequencing was carried out using peripheral blood. The source of these receptors is a human donor in a cohort sampled during active COVID-19.

This chain uses TRBV27 with TRBJ1-2; 8 nucleotides align to TRBD1. The junction had 15 bases not matched to a gene; V was cut back by 3 bases and J by 0 bases. The CDR3 totals 19 residues. The germline gives CDR1 MNHEY, CDR2 SMNVEV (reference sequence). CDR3 sequence: CASSFLSLKTGATNYGYTF. The CDR3, as DNA: TGTGCCAGCAGTTTCCTTAGTCTTAAGACAGGGGCAACTAACTATGGCTACACCTTC.

The genes are TRBV5-6 and TRBJ1-6, with 9 bases that match TRBD1. The length of the CDR3 is 14 residues. CDR1 is SGHDT and CDR2 is YYEEEE in the germline V gene. The junction had 10 bases not matched to a gene; V was cut back by 4 bases and J by 14 bases. CDR3 in amino acids: CASSPGTGIVSLHF. Written as DNA, the CDR3 is TGTGCCAGCAGCCCGGGGACAGGGATTGTCTCCCTCCACTTT.

The chain joins TRBV28 to TRBJ1-2, with 9 bases matching TRBD1. Germline assignment: CDR1 MDHEN and CDR2 SYDVKM. Trimming at V came to 4 bases and at J to 7 bases, leaving 13 bases not matched to a gene. This CDR3 has 16 residues. Here the CDR3 reads CASSYPGQGFLGGYTF. In nucleotides, the CDR3 is TGTGCCAGCAGTTACCCGGGACAGGGATTTTTGGGTGGCTACACCTTC.

Details on this clone: Relative to the germline gene, one junction end is altered; a read error may explain this. The V call is TRBV7-7, the J call TRBJ2-7; tentative D call: TRBD1 (6 bases). CDR1 is SSHAT, CDR2 FNYEAQ, per germline (reference sequence). The CDR3 loop spans 13 amino acids. DNA for the CDR3: TGTGCTAGCAGCTTAGGACAGAACTACGAGCAGTACTTC. It codes for CASSLGQNYEQYF.

The sample holds a few counts of this clone. V usage is TRBV3-1 (or the pseudogene TRBV3-2) and J usage is TRBJ2-7; 8 bases map to TRBD2. The CDR3 spans 12 residues. The J segment lost 5 bases and the V segment lost 5 bases, leaving 2 bases of the junction unmatched. In germline, CDR1 is LGHDT, CDR2 YNNKEL (reference sequence). CDR3 protein: CASSSGRDEQYF. CDR3 sequence (DNA): TGTGCCAGCAGCTCCGGGAGGGACGAGCAGTACTTC.

A remark on this clone: A junction boundary mismatches the germline segment, possibly from a read error. The V and J genes are TRBV5-6 and TRBJ2-7, with TRBD1 matching over 8 bases. CDR3 length: 16 residues. Germline assignment: CDR1 SGHDT and CDR2 YYEEEE. In nucleotides, the CDR3 is TGTGCCAGCAGGTTGGACGGGACAGGTCTCAGCAACGAGCAGTACTTC. Amino acid sequence: CASRLDGTGLSNEQYF.

The chain is built from TRBV3-1 (or the pseudogene TRBV3-2) and TRBJ1-2; no reliable D call. CDR1 is LGHDT and CDR2 is YNNKEL in the germline V gene (reference sequence). The CDR3 extends over 18 amino acids. V lost 0 bases to trimming and J lost 2 bases, with 19 bases between them. Written as DNA, the CDR3 is TGTGCCAGCAGCCAAGATTGGAGGGTCCTTGGGATAAACTATGGCTACACCTTC. Translated: CASSQDWRVLGINYGYTF.

This clone came up once. The chain recombines TRBV19 with TRBJ2-1; 11 nucleotides agree with TRBD2. The CDR3 extends over 15 amino acids. V was clipped by 5 bases and J by 7 bases; unmatched bases: 7. Germline V gene data show CDR1 as LNHDA and CDR2 as SQIVND (reference sequence). CDR3 in DNA: TGTGCCAGTAGTGACCTAGCGGGAGGAGGAAATGAGCAGTTCTTC. Residues: CASSDLAGGGNEQFF.

The rearrangement uses TRBV9 and TRBJ2-6; TRBD2 matches at 7 bases. Looked up from germline, CDR1 is SGDLS and CDR2 is YYNGEE. The CDR3 has 17 residues. Unmatched junction bases numbered 9, after V lost 6 bases and J lost 0 bases. The CDR3 region is CASTRSGIRSGANVLTF. As DNA, the CDR3 is TGTGCCAGCACTCGAAGCGGGATCCGCTCTGGGGCCAACGTCCTGACTTTC.

J is TRBJ1-5 and V is TRBV21-1; the D call in the table, TRBD1, was not verified against the DNA. TRBV21-1 is tagged as a pseudogene. This CDR3 is 16 amino acids long. CDR3 in amino acids: CASSKPRGLSNQPQHF. The DNA for the CDR3 is TGTGCCAGCAGCAAACCTAGGGGGCTTAGCAATCAGCCCCAGCATTTT.

This sequence joins TRBV6-5 and TRBJ1-5; D remains ambiguous. Trimming cost V 6 bases and J 7 bases, with 19 bases left between them. CDR3 length: 15 amino acids. Germline values: CDR1 MNHEY, CDR2 SVGAGI. The CDR3 region is CASSPEGWKRQPQHF. The CDR3 DNA follows: TGTGCCAGCAGCCCAGAGGGTTGGAAGCGGCAGCCCCAGCATTTT.

The genes are TRBV9 and TRBJ1-1; 7 positions agree with TRBD1. The junction had 14 bases not matched to a gene; V was cut back by 3 bases and J by 0 bases. This CDR3 region has 18 residues. The germline gives CDR1 SGDLS, CDR2 YYNGEE. CDR3 nucleotide sequence: TGTGCCAGCAGCGCAAGACCGGGACAGAGTATAATGAACACTGAAGCTTTCTTT. Amino acid sequence: CASSARPGQSIMNTEAFF.

This chain joins TRBV7-2 and TRBJ2-1; 13 bases are a match to TRBD2. Germline V gene lookup returns CDR1 SGHTA and CDR2 FQGNSA. Unmatched junction bases numbered 12, after V lost 1 base and J lost 9 bases. The CDR3 extends over 18 amino acids. The CDR3 sequence is CASSLVSTSGGRNGEQFF. CDR3 DNA sequence: TGTGCCAGCAGCTTAGTCTCGACTAGCGGGGGGCGGAACGGTGAGCAGTTCTTC.

The chain couples TRBV19 to TRBJ1-1; D is undetermined. V was cut by 5 bases and J by 1 base, with 11 bases left in between. The CDR3 contains 14 residues. CDR1 and CDR2 from the germline V gene are LNHDA and SQIVND (reference sequence). The CDR3, as DNA: TGTGCCAGTAGTCCCCTACCAGGGAACACTGAAGCTTTCTTT. Encoded protein: CASSPLPGNTEAFF.

V usage is TRBV7-9 and J usage is TRBJ1-4, with D possibly being TRBD1 (6 bases). Trimming took off 6 bases at V and 5 bases at J, with 13 bases between the two ends. CDR1 and CDR2 (germline): SEHNR, FQNEAQ (reference sequence). The CDR3 spans 14 residues. The CDR3 spells CASRGAGRNEKLFF. CDR3 sequence (DNA): TGTGCCAGCAGGGGGGCAGGGCGAAATGAAAAACTGTTTTTT. The full variable domain, rest sourced from reference TRBV7-9 and TRBJ1-4, is DTGVSQNPRHKITKRGQNVTFRCDPISEHNRLYWYRQTLGQGPEFLTYFQNEAQLEKSRLLSDRFSAERPKGSFSTLEIQRTEQGDSAMYLCASRGAGRNEKLFFGSGTQLSVL.

The rearrangement joins TRBV9 to TRBJ1-4; tentatively, D is TRBD1 (5 bases). The V end lost 0 bases, the J end lost 0 bases, and 6 bases lay between the germline ends. Looked up from germline, CDR1 is SGDLS and CDR2 is YYNGEE. This CDR3 has 15 amino acids. The CDR3 protein is CASSVGQTTNEKLFF. CDR3 nucleotide sequence: TGTGCCAGCAGCGTAGGACAGACAACTAATGAAAAACTGTTTTTT.

V usage is TRBV6-2 or TRBV6-3 and J usage is TRBJ2-2; D is unresolved. Germline V CDR1 and CDR2: MNHEY, SVGEGT. Deletions cut 3 bases from V and 4 bases from J, with 9 bases between. The CDR3 totals 14 residues. CDR3 region: CASSYPVPTGELFF. In DNA, the CDR3 is TGTGCCAGCAGTTATCCCGTCCCCACCGGGGAGCTGTTTTTT.

V gene TRBV11-2 combines with J gene TRBJ2-7; the match to TRBD2 covers 7 bases. Trimming cost V 1 base and J 4 bases; bases outside gene matches: 4. Germline assignment: CDR1 SGHAT and CDR2 FQNNGV. The CDR3 has 14 residues. CDR3 loop: CASSLAGGKYEQYF. Written as DNA, the CDR3 is TGTGCCAGCAGCTTAGCGGGAGGAAAATACGAGCAGTACTTC.

The gene calls are TRBV18 and TRBJ2-7; D is unresolved. The CDR3 spans 11 residues. Germline CDR1 and CDR2: KGHSH and LQKENI. Trimming took 6 bases from V and 4 from J, leaving 7 bases between them. The CDR3 sequence is CASSPLYEQYF. CDR3 DNA: TGTGCCAGCTCCCCCCTATACGAGCAGTACTTC. The full variable domain, in which reference TRBV18 and TRBJ2-7 provide the parts outside the CDR3, is NAGVMQNPRHLVRRRGQEARLRCSPMKGHSHVYWYRQLPEEGLKFMVYLQKENIIDESGMPKERFSAEFPKEGPSILRIQQVVRGDSAAYFCASSPLYEQYFGPGTRLTVT.

The chain employs TRBV4-2 and TRBJ2-3, with D tentatively TRBD2 (5 bases). V lost 2 bases to trimming and J lost 0 bases, with 9 bases between them. This CDR3 spans 15 amino acids. CDR1 and CDR2 (germline): LGHNA, YNFKEQ. The CDR3 here is CASSQRGQSTDTQYF. The CDR3 DNA reads TGTGCCAGCAGCCAAAGAGGGCAGAGCACAGATACGCAGTATTTT.

This clone was found a few times. This chain connects TRBV4-1 to TRBJ2-7; TRBD1 matches 7 bases. The CDR3 runs to 16 residues. The junction had 9 bases not matched to a gene; V was cut back by 4 bases and J by 0 bases. In germline, CDR1 is MGHRA, CDR2 YSYEKL. The CDR3 DNA is TGCGCCAGCAGCCCGAAAGGCAGGGACAGCTCCTACGAGCAGTACTTC. Its protein product is CASSPKGRDSSYEQYF.

This clone is a singleton in its sample. This chain links TRBV6-2 or TRBV6-3 with TRBJ1-6; D is uncertain. The germline V gene has CDR1 MNHEY and CDR2 SVGEGT. The CDR3 contains 13 residues. The V gene lost 5 bases and the J gene lost 6 bases, with 8 bases spanning the gap. The CDR3 DNA follows: TGTGCCAGCAGTCCCAGTCCTAATTCACCCCTCCACTTT. Amino acid sequence: CASSPSPNSPLHF.

The chain employs TRBV30 and TRBJ1-2; 7 nucleotides line up with TRBD1. The germline gives CDR1 GTSNPN, CDR2 SVGIG (reference sequence). The V gene end was trimmed by 5 bases and the J gene end by 6 bases; junction bases not matched to a gene: 9. CDR3 size: 13 residues. CDR3 sequence: CAWAWDRENGYTF. DNA for the CDR3: TGTGCCTGGGCTTGGGACAGAGAAAATGGCTACACCTTC.

The gene calls are TRBV5-5 and TRBJ1-4, with D unresolved. V lost 0 bases to trimming and J lost 5 bases, with 8 bases between them. The CDR3 has 14 amino acids. Germline V lookup: CDR1 SGHKS, CDR2 YYEKEE (reference sequence). The CDR3 sequence: CASSLGGLNEKLFF. The DNA for the CDR3 is TGTGCCAGCAGCTTGGGCGGGTTGAATGAAAAACTGTTTTTT.

V usage is TRBV6-6 and J usage is TRBJ1-1, with TRBD1 matching 7 bases. J lost 1 base, V lost 8 bases, and 4 bases had no gene match. Germline CDR1 MNHNY, CDR2 SVGAGI (reference sequence). CDR3 length equals 13 residues. The CDR3 sequence is CASGTDRNTEAFF. The CDR3 nucleotides are TGTGCCAGCGGGACAGATCGGAACACTGAAGCTTTCTTT.

The V and J genes are TRBV19 and TRBJ2-7, with TRBD2 matching over 7 bases. The germline CDR1 and CDR2 sequences are LNHDA and SQIVND (reference sequence). Losses at the gene ends were 2 bases for V and 0 bases for J; bases not matched to a gene: 4. The CDR3 covers 15 residues. As DNA, the CDR3 is TGTGCCAGTAGTATATCGCGGGGGAGCTCCTACGAGCAGTACTTC. It codes for CASSISRGSSYEQYF. The whole variable domain, filled in from reference TRBV19 and TRBJ2-7, reads DGGITQSPKYLFRKEGQNVTLSCEQNLNHDAMYWYRQDPGQGLRLIYYSQIVNDFQKGDIAEGYSVSREKKESFPLTVTSAQKNPTAFYLCASSISRGSSYEQYFGPGTRLTVT.

V and J are TRBV11-3 and TRBJ1-2; D uncertain. CDR3 length equals 13 residues. Germline V gives CDR1 SGHNT, CDR2 YENEEA. Trimming removed 4 bases from V and 4 bases from J, with 10 bases in between. The CDR3 protein is CASSSHRSYGYTF. CDR3 bases: TGTGCCAGCAGCTCTCACAGAAGCTATGGCTACACCTTC.

The rearrangement links TRBV20-1 to TRBJ2-3, with D tentatively TRBD1 (6 bases). Germline loops: CDR1 DFQATT, CDR2 SNEGSKA (reference sequence). The CDR3 is 16 amino acids. V shed 3 bases and J shed 1 base, with 17 bases lying between them. The CDR3 region has the DNA TGCAGTGCTAGTCTGCAGGGGTATCGGGGCACAGATACGCAGTATTTT. Translation gives CSASLQGYRGTDTQYF.

The rearrangement joins TRBV5-8 to TRBJ2-3; 8 nucleotides align to TRBD1. CDR3 length: 19 residues. Germline trimming cut 4 bases from V and 3 bases from J; bases unmatched to any gene: 19. Germline assignment: CDR1 SGHTS and CDR2 YDEGEE. The DNA of the CDR3 is TGTGCCAGCAGCCCCGACAGGGGTGCTAGCCCCCTAGTGACAGATACGCAGTATTTT. Encoded protein: CASSPDRGASPLVTDTQYF.